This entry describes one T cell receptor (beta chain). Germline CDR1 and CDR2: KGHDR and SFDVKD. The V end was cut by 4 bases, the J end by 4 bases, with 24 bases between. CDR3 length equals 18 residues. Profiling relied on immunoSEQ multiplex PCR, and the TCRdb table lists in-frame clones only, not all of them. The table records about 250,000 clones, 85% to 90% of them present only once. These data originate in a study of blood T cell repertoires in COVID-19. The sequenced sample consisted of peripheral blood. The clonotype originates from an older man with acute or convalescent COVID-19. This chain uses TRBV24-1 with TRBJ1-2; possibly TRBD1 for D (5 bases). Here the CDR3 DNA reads TGTGCCACCAGTGACCTTGCCCCTCCCCCGGGGGTGGGCTATGGCTACACCTTC. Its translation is CATSDLAPPPGVGYGYTF.